Listed below are T cell receptor beta chains from one sample, sequenced in a study of blood T cell repertoires in COVID-19. The table came from immunoSEQ multiplex PCR; TCRdb's copy has only in-frame clones and leaves some out. Of 130,000 to 150,000 clones listed, approximately 90% are singletons. The sequencing sample was made of peripheral blood. These receptors originate from a woman in her sixties or seventies with active COVID-19. The CDR3 runs from the conserved cysteine through the conserved F or W. Fields, in order: V gene, J gene, CDR3 protein.

>TRBV5-1|TRBJ2-1
CASSSEVALATYNEQFF
>TRBV7-2|TRBJ1-4
CASSPGQGNEKLFF
>TRBV7-9|TRBJ2-3
CASSLRTGGPDTQYF
>TRBV12-3/TRBV12-4|TRBJ1-2
CASHYRGGYGYTF
>TRBV12-3/TRBV12-4|TRBJ1-2
CASRRGINYGYTF
>TRBV29-1|TRBJ2-7
CSVGRVRSDEQYF
>TRBV30|TRBJ1-1
CAWSVRVGAEAFF
>TRBV5-1|TRBJ2-7
CASGTGESYEQYF
>TRBV7-6|TRBJ2-1
CASSLGRTTHNEQFF
>TRBV4-1|TRBJ2-1
CASSPPSGYYNEQFF
>TRBV4-1|TRBJ1-1
CASSHKKGDGLGNTEAFF
>TRBV19|TRBJ2-2
CASSSTGGTGELFF
>TRBV19|TRBJ1-5
CASSIRGQGRSNQPQHF
>TRBV2|TRBJ2-7
CATLQGKGDEQYF
>TRBV4-3|TRBJ2-7
CASSQEIQVSSYEQYF
>TRBV3-1/TRBV3-2|TRBJ1-6
CAGSQGRGYNSPLHF
>TRBV21-1|TRBJ2-1
CASGRTSGLIYNEQFF
>TRBV7-2|TRBJ1-4
CASSAGTARNEKLFF
>TRBV6-6|TRBJ1-4
CASNPGGSNEKLFF
>TRBV28|TRBJ1-1
CASSSPRPHSGNTEAFF